The present T cell receptor beta chain was sequenced within a study of blood T cell repertoires in COVID-19. Sequencing was performed with immunoSEQ multiplex PCR; in TCRdb, only in-frame clones are kept and a portion is missing. The sample consists of about 210,000 clones, roughly nine tenths of them appearing once. This CDR3 is built from 16 residues. After removal of 0 bases from V and 7 bases from J, the junction contained 8 bases not matched to a gene. CDR1 is SGDLS, CDR2 YYNGEE, per germline. The specimen was PBMCs or T cells enriched from blood (not recorded which). The origin of this receptor is a woman younger than 35 who had recovered from COVID-19. This chain uses TRBV9 with TRBJ2-1; 9 positions agree with TRBD2. CDR3 amino acids: CASSVDGGGAVNEQFF. The CDR3 DNA follows: TGTGCCAGCAGCGTAGATGGCGGGGGGGCCGTGAATGAGCAGTTCTTC.